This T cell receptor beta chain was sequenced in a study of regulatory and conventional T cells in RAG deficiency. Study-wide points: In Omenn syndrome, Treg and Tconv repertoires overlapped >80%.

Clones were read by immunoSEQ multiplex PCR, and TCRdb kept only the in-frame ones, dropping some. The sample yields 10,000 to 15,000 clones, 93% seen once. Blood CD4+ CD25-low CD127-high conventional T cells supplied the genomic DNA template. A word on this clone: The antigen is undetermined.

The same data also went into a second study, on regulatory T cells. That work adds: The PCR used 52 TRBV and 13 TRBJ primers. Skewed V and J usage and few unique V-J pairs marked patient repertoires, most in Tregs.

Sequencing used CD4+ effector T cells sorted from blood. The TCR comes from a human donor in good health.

Here the CDR3 reads CAISQEAYGYTF. The CDR3, as DNA: TGTGCCATCAGCCAGGAGGCCTATGGCTACACCTTC. The chain couples TRBV10-3 to TRBJ1-2; D call uncertain. Looked up from germline, CDR1 is ENHRY and CDR2 is SYGVKD. Trimming left V 6 bases short and J 4 bases short, with 9 bases between. The CDR3 covers 12 residues.